This TCR beta chain was sequenced in a study of blood T cell repertoires in COVID-19. Study overall: Material from acute and convalescent COVID-19 was sourced from the United States, Italy and Spain.

Those who participated ranged in age from roughly 18 to 90 years and resided in approximately 26 US areas. Only in-frame clones appear in the TCRdb table, and some are missing; sequencing was by immunoSEQ multiplex PCR. The sample records under 300,000 clones, roughly 81% being singletons. The CDR3 is 15 amino acids. Germline assignment: CDR1 ENHRY and CDR2 SYGVKD. V was pared by 3 bases and J by 7 bases, with 18 bases between. This TCR derives from a woman between 45 and 65 years old who had been exposed to COVID-19. Sequenced input: PBMCs or T cells enriched from blood (not recorded which). This chain links TRBV10-3 with TRBJ1-1; TRBD1 is a possible D gene (6 bases). This CDR3 is CAISDPAGDTNEAFF. DNA of the CDR3: TGTGCCATCAGTGACCCTGCAGGGGATACGAATGAAGCTTTCTTT.